These 4 T cell receptor beta chains were all obtained from the same sample, sequenced in a study of human CD8 memory T cell subsets. Generation of TCR beta libraries used UMI-labeled 5' RACE. TCRdb reprocessed the 5' RACE reads, keeping one entry per CDR3 protein, no DNA. This listing includes around 4,400 distinct CDR3 sequences. Sequencing input: CD8+ effector memory T cells (TEM) sorted from PBMCs. Subset here: effector memory CD8 T cells, CCR7- CD45RO+ CD95+. All receptors come from a human donor in good health.

This clonotype counts as medium-sized by frequency. This chain uses TRBV6-4 with TRBJ1-6. Germline CDR1 is MRHNA and CDR2 is SNTAGT. The CDR3 length is 13 residues. Here the CDR3 reads CASSEGFNSPLHF.

This rearrangement joins TRBV27 to TRBJ2-1; the TCRdb call, TRBD1, lacks DNA for checking. Germline CDR1 is MNHEY and CDR2 is SMNVEV (reference sequence). This CDR3 comprises 18 residues. The CDR3 here is CASSLSPDRGVGWNEQFF.

V and J are TRBV29-1 and TRBJ2-1; lacking DNA, the TRBD2 call made by TCRdb goes unchecked. The germline CDR1 and CDR2 sequences are SQVTM and ANQGSEA. The CDR3 covers 12 residues. This CDR3 reads CSGSEDYNEQFF.

This clonotype counts as medium-sized by frequency. The chain's CDR3 is CSVEELEQETQYF. The chain employs TRBV29-1 and TRBJ2-5. Germline V lookup: CDR1 SQVTM, CDR2 ANQGSEA. The CDR3 runs 13 residues.